The 9 T cell receptor beta chains given below trace back to one sample, sequenced in a study of blood T cell repertoires in COVID-19. TCRdb's table, derived via immunoSEQ multiplex PCR, lists solely in-frame clones and lacks some. This sample has 200,000 to 250,000 clones, with around 80% found just once. Material: peripheral blood. The receptor set was obtained from a woman in her seventies with acute or convalescent COVID-19.

The V and J genes are TRBV5-1 and TRBJ1-1; D is uncertain. The CDR3 totals 12 residues. V lost 2 bases and J 11 bases, leaving 13 bases between the germline ends. Germline loops: CDR1 SGHRS, CDR2 YFSETQ. CDR3 protein: CASSLGPGSAFF. In DNA, the CDR3 is TGCGCCAGCAGCTTAGGCCCAGGCTCCGCTTTCTTT.

The chain combines TRBV7-3 with TRBJ2-3; D is unclear. This CDR3 contains 13 residues. Germline V gives CDR1 SGHTA, CDR2 FQGTGA. The V end was cut by 0 bases, the J end by 3 bases, with 4 bases between. The CDR3 is CASSLTQTDTQYF. As DNA, the CDR3 is TGTGCCAGCAGCTTAACCCAGACAGATACGCAGTATTTT.

V usage is TRBV20-1 and J usage is TRBJ1-4; D gene unclear. This CDR3 has 11 residues. V lost 1 base and J lost 11, with 8 bases in between. Germline CDR1 DFQATT, CDR2 SNEGSKA (reference sequence). The CDR3 loop is CSARVERKLFF. In nucleotides, the CDR3 is TGCAGTGCTAGAGTCGAGCGGAAACTGTTTTTT.

In this sample, this clone turned up once. J is TRBJ1-1 and V is TRBV15; D unresolved. V lost 0 bases and J lost 3, with 5 bases in between. The germline gives CDR1 LNHNV, CDR2 YYDKDF (reference sequence). The CDR3 is 13 amino acids. In DNA form, the CDR3 reads TGTGCCACCAGCAGAGATGGAGACACTGAAGCTTTCTTT. Translated: CATSRDGDTEAFF. Variable domain in full (rest from reference TRBV15 and TRBJ1-1): DAMVIQNPRYQVTQFGKPVTLSCSQTLNHNVMYWYQQKSSQAPKLLFHYYDKDFNNEADTPDNFQSRRPNTSFCFLDIRSPGLGDTAMYLCATSRDGDTEAFFGQGTRLTVV.

This clone was found a few times. V is TRBV20-1 and J is TRBJ1-4; D uncertain. Between the trimmed V and J ends, which lost 4 bases and 8 bases, there was a span of 8 bases. Germline V gene data show CDR1 as DFQATT and CDR2 as SNEGSKA (reference sequence). This CDR3 comprises 11 residues. The CDR3 region is CSAIGVEKLFF. Written as DNA, the CDR3 is TGCAGTGCTATTGGAGTGGAAAAACTGTTTTTT.

The rearrangement links TRBV30 to TRBJ1-6; the match to TRBD1 covers 8 bases. CDR3 size: 15 residues. V trimming: 5 bases; J trimming: 9 bases; junction bases outside the gene matches: 12. From germline, CDR1 is GTSNPN and CDR2 SVGIG (reference sequence). In DNA form, the CDR3 reads TGTGCCTGGGGGGTAGGGACAGGTGGTGGTTCACCCCTCCACTTT. Protein: CAWGVGTGGGSPLHF.

The genes are TRBV6-2 or TRBV6-3 and TRBJ2-3; possible D gene TRBD1, 5 bases. The CDR3 length is 15 residues. Trimming removed 6 bases at V and 4 bases at J, with 17 bases between. CDR1 is MNHEY, CDR2 SVGEGT, per germline. The CDR3 DNA follows: TGTGCCAGCAGCCCGCCAGGGATACCTCCAGATACGCAGTATTTT. Amino acids: CASSPPGIPPDTQYF.

This clone came up once. The CDR3 reads CASSVRTGGENEKLFF. The CDR3 bases are TGTGCCAGCAGCGTCCGGACGGGGGGCGAGAACGAAAAACTGTTTTTT. The rearrangement joins TRBV9 to TRBJ1-4; maybe TRBD1 (6 bases). Germline-derived CDR1 and CDR2 are SGDLS and YYNGEE. V dropped 2 bases and J dropped 8 bases, with 19 bases sitting between them. The CDR3 is 16 residues long.

This clone occurred once. The rearrangement joins TRBV20-1 to TRBJ1-5; 7 nucleotides line up with TRBD1. The CDR3 sequence is 11 residues long. V shed 6 bases and J 11 bases; nucleotides not matched to a gene: 7. CDR1 is DFQATT, CDR2 SNEGSKA, per germline (reference sequence). The CDR3 region has the DNA TGCAGTGCCTACCAAACAGGGGCCCAGCATTTT. It translates to CSAYQTGAQHF.